The TCR beta chain described here comes from a study of tumor-infiltrating lymphocytes in localized non-small cell lung cancer. This CDR3 has 15 amino acids. V was pared by 5 bases and J by 4 bases, with 6 bases of the junction left unmatched. CDR1 is SEHNR and CDR2 is FQNEAQ in the germline V gene (reference sequence). Sequenced by immunoSEQ multiplex PCR; TCRdb stores in-frame clones only, minus some. The sample has thousands of clones, more than 55% seen once; the top ten hold approximately 13%. Sequencing was done on a sample of uninvolved lung tissue not adjacent to the tumor. The chain carries TRBV7-9 and TRBJ2-3; TRBD2 aligns across 10 bases. This clonotype originated in a human donor with non-small cell lung cancer. Here the CDR3 DNA reads TGTGCCAGCAGCCTACCCACTAGCGGGGCAGATACGCAGTATTTT. It is translated as CASSLPTSGADTQYF.